The clone carrying this TCR beta chain was recorded a few times. Its antigen remains unidentified. Reverse transcription of all isolated RNA meant that expressed TCRB transcripts were sequenced. Some clones are missing from TCRdb's copy, which holds only in-frame ones; the method was immunoSEQ multiplex PCR. The sample has 150,000 or so clones, about a tenth seen once. This entry is derived from a study of beta chain features in type 1 diabetes. Study results and limitations: More deletions and fewer insertions at VDJ junctions were found in patients with type 1 diabetes. Among all four CD4+ subsets, Type 1 diabetes patients had TCRB CDR3s that were moderately but significantly shorter. Equally in patients and controls, PCR might preferentially amplify shorter templates.

This CDR3 region has 13 residues. The V gene lost 2 bases and the J gene lost 10 bases, with 9 bases spanning the gap. The V gene's germline CDR1 is SGHVS and CDR2 FNYEAQ. The sample was central memory CD4+ T cells from blood. This receptor was obtained from a middle-aged woman in good health. The chain employs TRBV7-6 and TRBJ1-6; maybe TRBD1 (5 bases). CDR3 bases: TGTGCCAGCAGCTTACAGGGCAGGTCACCCCTCCACTTT. It encodes CASSLQGRSPLHF.